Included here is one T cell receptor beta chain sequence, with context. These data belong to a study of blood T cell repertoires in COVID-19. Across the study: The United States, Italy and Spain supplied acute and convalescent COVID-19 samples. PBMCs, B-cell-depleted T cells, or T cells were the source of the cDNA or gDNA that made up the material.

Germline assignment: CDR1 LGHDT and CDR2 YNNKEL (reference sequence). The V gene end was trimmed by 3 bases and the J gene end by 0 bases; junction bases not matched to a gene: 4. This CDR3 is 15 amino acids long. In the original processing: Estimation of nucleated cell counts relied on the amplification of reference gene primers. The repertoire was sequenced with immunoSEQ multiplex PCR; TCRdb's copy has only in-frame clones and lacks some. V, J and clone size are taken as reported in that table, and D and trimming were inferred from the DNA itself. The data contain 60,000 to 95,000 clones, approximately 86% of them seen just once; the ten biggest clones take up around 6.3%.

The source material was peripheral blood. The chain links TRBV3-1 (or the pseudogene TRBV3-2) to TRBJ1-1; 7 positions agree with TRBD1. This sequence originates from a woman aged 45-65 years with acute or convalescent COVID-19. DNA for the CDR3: TGTGCCAGCAGCCAGGGACAGTTCATGAACACTGAAGCTTTCTTT. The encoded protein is CASSQGQFMNTEAFF.